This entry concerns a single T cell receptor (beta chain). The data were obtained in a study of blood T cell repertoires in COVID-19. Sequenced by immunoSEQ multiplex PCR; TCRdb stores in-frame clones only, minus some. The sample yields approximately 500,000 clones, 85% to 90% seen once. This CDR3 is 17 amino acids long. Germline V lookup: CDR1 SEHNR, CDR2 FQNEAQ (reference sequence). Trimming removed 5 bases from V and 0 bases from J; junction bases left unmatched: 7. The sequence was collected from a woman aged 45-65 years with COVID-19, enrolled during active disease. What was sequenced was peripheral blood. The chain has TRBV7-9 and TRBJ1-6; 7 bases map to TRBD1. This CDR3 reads CASSPPGQTSYNSPLHF. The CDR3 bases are TGTGCCAGCAGCCCACCGGGACAGACCTCCTATAATTCACCCCTCCACTTT.